What follows describes a single TCR beta chain. The data originate from a study of shared clonotypes between healthy human individuals. Investigators divided CD4+ cells into CD45RA+ naive and CD45RA-negative memory subsets. Libraries were prepared by immunoSEQ multiplex PCR; TCRdb keeps only in-frame clonotypes and omits some of them. The table lists 780,000 or so clones, roughly 72% of them singletons, with around 1.7% in the top ten. Trimming removed 0 bases at V and 5 bases at J, with 4 bases between. CDR3 length: 11 residues. Germline CDR1 reads DFQATT; CDR2 reads SNEGSKA (reference sequence). This clonotype originated in a woman in her twenties or thirties in good health. Sequenced sample: memory CD4+ T cells sorted from blood. Subset in this sample: CD45RA-negative fraction. This rearrangement joins TRBV20-1 to TRBJ1-2; D is unclear. This chain's CDR3 is CSARERYGYTF. DNA of the CDR3: TGCAGTGCTAGAGAGCGGTATGGCTACACCTTC.